The 28 T cell receptor beta chains below all came from one sample that was sequenced in a study of T cells in Graves' hyperthyroidism and ophthalmopathy. The CDR3 regions of TCR beta were amplified from RNA transcripts. A first-round RT-PCR of the TCR CDR3 used the HTBI primer set. TCRdb recomputed calls from the multiplex PCR reads with MiXCR, one row per CDR3 protein. The repertoire holds about 600,000 distinct CDR3 sequences, about 15% seen once, with under 15% in the top ten. Sequenced material: blood. These receptors all come from a woman between 45 and 65 years old with Graves' ophthalmopathy.

There are a few counts of this clonotype. With a much larger clone just one base away, this may be a read error. The chain is built from TRBV7-2 and TRBJ1-5, with D possibly matching TRBD1 (5 bases). The CDR3 runs to 16 residues. CDR1 and CDR2 from the germline V gene are SGHTA and FQGNSA. Trimming took off 2 bases at V and 5 bases at J, with 16 bases between the two ends. Here the CDR3 DNA reads TGTGCCAGCAGCTTAAATGTTGCAGGGTATCATCAGCCCCAGCATTTT. This sequence encodes CASSLNVAGYHQPQHF.

This clonotype was counted a few times. The chain combines TRBV5-4 with TRBJ1-6; 7 bases align to TRBD1. Germline V gives CDR1 SGHNT, CDR2 YYREEE (reference sequence). This CDR3 is 15 amino acids long. Trimming cost V 3 bases and J 7 bases; bases outside gene matches: 7. The CDR3 bases are TGTGCCAGCAGCTCGCGGGACAGTTTGAATTCACCCCTCCACTTT. Its protein is CASSSRDSLNSPLHF.

In this sample, this clonotype turned up a few times. The V and J genes are TRBV7-9 and TRBJ1-2, with D tentatively TRBD1 (6 bases). The CDR3 runs 14 residues. The V end lost 5 bases, the J end lost 4 bases, and 14 bases lay between the germline ends. Germline V gene sequence: CDR1 SEHNR, CDR2 FQNEAQ (reference sequence). The CDR3 coding sequence is TGTGCCAGCAGCCCCTCAACAGGGCTCTATGGCTACACCTTC. This translates into CASSPSTGLYGYTF.

This clonotype was seen repeatedly, ten times or more. J is TRBJ2-5 and V is TRBV20-1, with 7 bases lining up with TRBD1. Per the germline V gene, CDR1 is DFQATT and CDR2 is SNEGSKA (reference sequence). CDR3 length: 17 amino acids. Trimming at V came to 0 bases and at J to 3 bases, leaving 13 bases not matched to a gene. CDR3 sequence (DNA): TGCAGTGCTAGAGATACGGGGACCGGGACAGCAGAAGAGACCCAGTACTTC. Protein sequence: CSARDTGTGTAEETQYF.

The chain uses TRBV7-9 and TRBJ1-5, with 7 bases fitting TRBD1. CDR3 length: 15 residues. V was clipped by 5 bases and J by 8 bases; unmatched bases: 12. Germline V gene lookup returns CDR1 SEHNR and CDR2 FQNEAQ (reference sequence). The CDR3 protein is CASSPGQFLGEPQHF. CDR3 DNA sequence: TGTGCCAGCAGCCCGGGACAGTTCCTCGGGGAGCCCCAGCATTTT.

This chain connects TRBV7-6 to TRBJ2-1; possible D gene TRBD1, 6 bases. V was trimmed by 5 bases and J by 10 bases, leaving 12 bases between them. The V gene's germline CDR1 is SGHVS and CDR2 FNYEAQ. This CDR3 is 12 amino acids long. DNA for the CDR3: TGTGCCAGCAGCCCTGAAGGGGGAGAGCAGTTCTTC. As protein: CASSPEGGEQFF.

The table lists this clonotype with many counts. The chain links TRBV3-1 to TRBJ2-2; D tentatively fits TRBD1 or TRBD2 (5 bases each). The germline gives CDR1 LGHDT, CDR2 YNNKEL (reference sequence). Between the trimmed V and J ends, which lost 1 base and 1 base, there was a span of 10 bases. The CDR3 runs to 16 residues. CDR3 sequence: CASSQARGRNTGELFF. The CDR3 DNA follows: TGTGCCAGCAGCCAAGCCCGGGGCAGGAACACCGGGGAGCTGTTTTTT.

In its sample, this clonotype was seen many times. The rearrangement links TRBV6-1 to TRBJ2-7; the D call may be TRBD1 or TRBD2 (5 bases each). Trimming took off 7 bases at V and 2 bases at J, with 27 bases between the two ends. CDR1 and CDR2 from the germline V gene are MNHNS and SASEGT. CDR3 length equals 18 residues. Here the CDR3 DNA reads TGTGCCAGCACCATTGTCCAGGGAGTCATAGTGGGGGCCTACGAGCAGTACTTC. Translating it yields CASTIVQGVIVGAYEQYF.

The sample holds many counts of this clonotype. The chain combines TRBV11-2 with TRBJ1-4, with TRBD1 as a possible D gene (5 bases). The CDR3 runs 16 residues. From germline, CDR1 is SGHAT and CDR2 FQNNGV. The ends were cut back, 2 bases at V and 5 bases at J, with 15 bases in the middle. The CDR3 here is CASSLNIRGANEKLFF. In DNA form, the CDR3 reads TGTGCCAGCAGCTTAAATATAAGGGGTGCCAATGAAAAACTGTTTTTT. The variable domain in full, with the rest retrieved from reference TRBV11-2 and TRBJ1-4, is EAGVAQSPRYKIIEKRQSVAFWCNPISGHATLYWYQQILGQGPKLLIQFQNNGVVDDSQLPKDRFSAERLKGVDSTLKIQPAKLEDSAVYLCASSLNIRGANEKLFFGSGTQLSVL.

This clonotype was detected a few times. The chain links TRBV30 to TRBJ2-2; D is ambiguous. Between the trimmed V and J ends, which lost 1 base and 1 base, there was a span of 7 bases. The germline CDR1 and CDR2 sequences are GTSNPN and SVGIG (reference sequence). The CDR3 sequence is 14 residues long. The CDR3 coding sequence is TGTGCCTGGAGTGGGACCCGGAACACCGGGGAGCTGTTTTTT. Its protein is CAWSGTRNTGELFF.

The rearrangement joins TRBV28 to TRBJ2-6, with 16 bases that match TRBD2. Germline V gene sequence: CDR1 MDHEN, CDR2 SYDVKM. J was trimmed by 3 bases and V by 5 bases; bases with no gene match: 4. CDR3 length equals 18 residues. In DNA, the CDR3 is TGTGCCAGCAGTGGGACTAGCGGGAGGGCAGGTGGGGCCAACGTCCTGACTTTC. This sequence encodes CASSGTSGRAGGANVLTF.

The CDR3 here is CSTHPGLAGGGETQYF. The CDR3 DNA reads TGCAGTACTCACCCGGGACTAGCGGGAGGGGGAGAGACCCAGTACTTC. The chain combines TRBV20-1 with TRBJ2-5; 16 nucleotides match TRBD2. The CDR3 spans 16 residues. Trimming at V came to 8 bases and at J to 4 bases, leaving 10 bases not matched to a gene. Germline V gene lookup returns CDR1 DFQATT and CDR2 SNEGSKA (reference sequence).

This clonotype was seen many times. This chain connects TRBV27 to TRBJ2-1; 10 bases match TRBD2. Losses at the gene ends were 9 bases for V and 5 bases for J; bases not matched to a gene: 4. CDR3 length: 13 residues. From germline, CDR1 is MNHEY and CDR2 SMNVEV (reference sequence). The CDR3, as DNA: TGTGCCAGTGGACTAGCGGAGGACAATGAGCAGTTCTTC. It codes for CASGLAEDNEQFF.

This chain joins TRBV19 and TRBJ2-2; D is unclear. Germline CDR1 and CDR2: LNHDA and SQIVND (reference sequence). Trimming removed 3 bases at V and 4 bases at J, with 9 bases between. The CDR3 contains 14 residues. The CDR3 DNA sequence: TGTGCCAGTAGTATGCTTCCCAGCACCGGGGAGCTGTTTTTT. Its translation is CASSMLPSTGELFF.

The rearrangement uses TRBV5-1 and TRBJ2-2, with TRBD1 identical over 7 bases. The V gene's germline CDR1 is SGHRS and CDR2 YFSETQ. The CDR3 runs to 15 residues. With V trimmed by 2 bases and J by 6 bases, 7 bases remained unmatched. The CDR3 region has the DNA TGCGCCAGCAGCTTAAAAACAGGGGTCGCCGGGGAGCTGTTTTTT. Translated: CASSLKTGVAGELFF.

This clonotype was observed many times. V and J are TRBV7-2 and TRBJ2-7, with 10 bases lining up with TRBD2. The CDR3 spans 15 residues. Germline V gives CDR1 SGHTA, CDR2 FQGNSA. Trimming removed 5 bases from V and 1 base from J; junction bases left unmatched: 5. The CDR3 protein is CASSILAGDSYEQYF. In nucleotides, the CDR3 is TGTGCCAGCAGCATCCTAGCGGGAGATTCCTACGAGCAGTACTTC.

This clonotype was seen at least ten times. The chain has TRBV20-1 and TRBJ2-6, with D uncertain. This CDR3 has 16 residues. Germline CDR1 DFQATT, CDR2 SNEGSKA (reference sequence). Deletions cut 0 bases from V and 1 base from J, with 10 bases between. CDR3 loop: CSARDVVGSGANVLTF. The CDR3 DNA follows: TGCAGTGCTAGAGATGTTGTTGGGTCTGGGGCCAACGTCCTGACTTTC.

V gene TRBV20-1 combines with J gene TRBJ1-2, with a tentative D call TRBD1 (5 bases). The V gene lost 0 bases and the J gene lost 6 bases, with 17 bases spanning the gap. CDR3 size: 15 residues. From germline, CDR1 is DFQATT and CDR2 SNEGSKA (reference sequence). Written as DNA, the CDR3 is TGCAGTGCTAGAGACCGGGACCTCCAAGGAGATGGCTACACCTTC. Its translation is CSARDRDLQGDGYTF.

This clonotype was observed many times. The CDR3 loop reads CASSPFGPTYEQYF. Written as DNA, the CDR3 is TGTGCCAGCAGTCCCTTCGGACCAACCTACGAGCAGTACTTC. The rearrangement uses TRBV6-1 and TRBJ2-7; D is unresolved. CDR3 length: 14 residues. Germline values: CDR1 MNHNS, CDR2 SASEGT. Trimming pared 5 bases from V and 2 bases from J, leaving 13 bases between.

In DNA, the CDR3 is TGTGCCAGCAGCTTAGCAGGGCCCTCTGGAAACACCATATATTTT. It is translated as CASSLAGPSGNTIYF. The chain uses TRBV7-9 and TRBJ1-3; D is unclear. This CDR3 region has 15 residues. V gave up 0 bases and J gave up 0 bases, with 6 bases separating them. CDR1 SEHNR and CDR2 FQNEAQ come from the germline V gene (reference sequence).

This clonotype was picked up one time. The chain couples TRBV7-2 to TRBJ2-7; 13 bases agree with TRBD2. Germline V gene lookup returns CDR1 SGHTA and CDR2 FQGNSA. CDR3 length: 17 amino acids. V shed 2 bases, J shed 2 bases, and the junction held 6 bases outside the gene matches. The CDR3 spells CASSLILAGGVAYEQYF. CDR3 bases: TGTGCCAGCAGCTTAATACTAGCGGGAGGGGTGGCCTACGAGCAGTACTTC.

This clonotype was counted many times. The J gene is TRBJ2-1, the V gene TRBV19; D might be TRBD2 (5 bases). Trimming stripped 4 bases from V and 12 bases from J, with 19 bases between. CDR1 is LNHDA and CDR2 is SQIVND in the germline V gene (reference sequence). CDR3 length: 14 residues. Written as DNA, the CDR3 is TGTGCCAGTAGTACCCTCTCAGAGGGCACACCGCAGTTCTTC. Its translation: CASSTLSEGTPQFF.

This clonotype was observed at least ten times. The chain carries TRBV11-3 and TRBJ2-3, with 9 bases lining up with TRBD2. J lost 0 bases, V lost 5 bases, and 6 bases had no gene match. The CDR3 is 16 residues long. Germline V gene lookup returns CDR1 SGHNT and CDR2 YENEEA. CDR3 nucleotides: TGTGCCAGCAGCCGGACTCTAGCGGGAAGCACAGATACGCAGTATTTT. Its protein is CASSRTLAGSTDTQYF.

This clonotype was detected many times. The chain uses TRBV9 and TRBJ2-5; no clear D. CDR1 is SGDLS, CDR2 YYNGEE, per germline. Trimming stripped 0 bases from V and 2 bases from J, with 5 bases between. There are 13 residues in the CDR3. This CDR3 is CASSVGLQETQYF. In DNA form, the CDR3 reads TGTGCCAGCAGCGTAGGTCTGCAAGAGACCCAGTACTTC.

The V call is TRBV6-1, the J call TRBJ2-5, with 9 bases lining up with TRBD2. V lost 6 bases to trimming and J lost 5 bases; unmatched junction nucleotides: 4. This CDR3 contains 13 residues. The V gene's germline CDR1 is MNHNS and CDR2 SASEGT. The CDR3 region is CASRGLAVETQYF. The CDR3 nucleotides read TGTGCCAGCAGGGGACTAGCCGTGGAGACCCAGTACTTC.

This clonotype was seen only a few times. This chain connects TRBV30 to TRBJ2-1; the match to TRBD2 covers 7 bases. V lost 4 bases to trimming and J lost 1 base; unmatched junction nucleotides: 1. The CDR3 totals 13 residues. Germline V gene lookup returns CDR1 GTSNPN and CDR2 SVGIG (reference sequence). This chain's CDR3 is CAWMRGSYNEQFF. CDR3 bases: TGTGCCTGGATGCGGGGGTCCTACAATGAGCAGTTCTTC.

This clonotype has only one observation. This chain uses TRBV5-8 with TRBJ1-1, with TRBD1 as a possible D gene (5 bases). There are 15 residues in the CDR3. V lost 6 bases, J lost 0 bases, and 15 bases lay in between. CDR1 SGHTS and CDR2 YDEGEE come from the germline V gene. The CDR3 loop is CASTKSGGMNTEAFF. CDR3 bases: TGTGCCAGCACCAAATCGGGGGGTATGAACACTGAAGCTTTCTTT.

Ten or more counts support this clonotype. The chain is built from TRBV7-8 and TRBJ2-5; TRBD1 matches 8 bases. The J segment lost 5 bases and the V segment lost 10 bases, leaving 3 bases of the junction unmatched. The CDR3 runs to 11 residues. The germline gives CDR1 SGHVS, CDR2 FQNEAQ. CDR3 coding DNA: TGTGCCATACAGGGGGTTGAGACCCAGTACTTC. It is translated as CAIQGVETQYF.